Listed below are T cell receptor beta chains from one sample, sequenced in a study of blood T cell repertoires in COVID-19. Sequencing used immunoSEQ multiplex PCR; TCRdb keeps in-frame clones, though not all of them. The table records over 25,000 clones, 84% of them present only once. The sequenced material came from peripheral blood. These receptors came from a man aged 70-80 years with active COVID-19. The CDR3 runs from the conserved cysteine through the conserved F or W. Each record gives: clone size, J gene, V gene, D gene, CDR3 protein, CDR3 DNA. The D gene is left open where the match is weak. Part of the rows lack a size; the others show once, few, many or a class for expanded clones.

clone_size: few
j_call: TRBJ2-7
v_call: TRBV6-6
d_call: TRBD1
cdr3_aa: CASSDRGYEQYF
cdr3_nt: TGTGCCAGCAGCGACAGGGGCTACGAGCAGTACTTC

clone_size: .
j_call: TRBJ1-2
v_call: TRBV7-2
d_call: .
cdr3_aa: CASSQRRLVQENYGYTF
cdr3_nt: TGTGCCAGCAGCCAAAGACGACTAGTGCAGGAGAACTATGGCTACACCTTC

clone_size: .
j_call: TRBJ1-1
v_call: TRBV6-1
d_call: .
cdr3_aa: CASSEALPAPGTEAFF
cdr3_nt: TGTGCCAGCAGTGAAGCGCTTCCGGCCCCGGGGACTGAAGCTTTCTTT

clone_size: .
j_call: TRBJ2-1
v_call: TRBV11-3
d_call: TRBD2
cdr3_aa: CASSLGGREVDEQFF
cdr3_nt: TGTGCCAGCAGCTTAGGGGGTCGGGAGGTGGATGAGCAGTTCTTC

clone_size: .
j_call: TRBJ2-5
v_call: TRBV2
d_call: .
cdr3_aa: CASSDGGAETQYF
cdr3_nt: TGTGCCAGCAGTGATGGGGGCGCGGAGACCCAGTACTTC

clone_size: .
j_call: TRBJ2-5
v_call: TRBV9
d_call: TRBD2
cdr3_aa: CASTQRGGRSETQYF
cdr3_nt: TGTGCCAGCACCCAGCGGGGGGGCCGATCAGAGACCCAGTACTTC

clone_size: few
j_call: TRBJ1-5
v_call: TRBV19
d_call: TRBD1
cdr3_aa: CASSIGTGGRQPQHF
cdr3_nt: TGTGCCAGTAGTATTGGGACAGGGGGCCGGCAGCCCCAGCATTTT

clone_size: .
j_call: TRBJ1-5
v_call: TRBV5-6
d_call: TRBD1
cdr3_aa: CASSTWTGREPQHF
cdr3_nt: TGTGCCAGCAGCACTTGGACAGGGCGGGAGCCCCAGCATTTT

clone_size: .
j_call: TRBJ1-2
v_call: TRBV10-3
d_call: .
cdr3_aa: CAISDRGPNYGYTF
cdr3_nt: TGTGCCATCAGTGACAGGGGTCCTAACTATGGCTACACCTTC

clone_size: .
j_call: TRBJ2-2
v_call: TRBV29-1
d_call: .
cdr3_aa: CSVEEGYHTGELFF
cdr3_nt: TGCAGCGTTGAAGAGGGCTATCACACCGGGGAGCTGTTTTTT

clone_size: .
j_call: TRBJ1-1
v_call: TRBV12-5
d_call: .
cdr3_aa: CASGLGQTEAFF
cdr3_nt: TGTGCTAGTGGTTTGGGGCAGACTGAAGCTTTCTTT

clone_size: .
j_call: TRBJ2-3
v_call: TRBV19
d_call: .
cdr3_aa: CATSSAPTDTQYF
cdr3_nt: TGTGCCACATCTAGCGCCCCCACAGATACGCAGTATTTT

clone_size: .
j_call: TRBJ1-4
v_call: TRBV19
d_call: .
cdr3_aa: CASTQTQGPNEKLFF
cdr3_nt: TGTGCCAGTACTCAAACCCAGGGGCCTAATGAAAAACTGTTTTTT

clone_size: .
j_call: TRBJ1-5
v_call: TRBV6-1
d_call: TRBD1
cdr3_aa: CASSEVGTGRSSNQPQHF
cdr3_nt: TGTGCCAGCAGTGAAGTGGGGACAGGTCGCTCTAGCAATCAGCCCCAGCATTTT

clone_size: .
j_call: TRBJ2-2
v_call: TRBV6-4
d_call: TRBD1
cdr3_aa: CASSADRARTGELFF
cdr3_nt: TGTGCCAGCAGTGCAGACAGGGCGCGAACCGGGGAGCTGTTTTTT

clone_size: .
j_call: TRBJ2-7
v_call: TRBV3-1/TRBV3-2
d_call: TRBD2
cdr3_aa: CASGGSSYEQYF
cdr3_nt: TGTGCTAGCGGGGGGAGCTCCTACGAGCAGTACTTC

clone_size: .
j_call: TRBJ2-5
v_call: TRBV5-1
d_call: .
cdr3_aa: CASSLSQETQYF
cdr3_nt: TGCGCCAGCAGCTTGTCTCAAGAGACCCAGTACTTC

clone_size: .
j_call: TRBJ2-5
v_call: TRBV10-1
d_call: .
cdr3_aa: CASSEWETNQETQYF
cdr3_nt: TGCGCCAGCAGTGAGTGGGAGACTAACCAAGAGACCCAGTACTTC

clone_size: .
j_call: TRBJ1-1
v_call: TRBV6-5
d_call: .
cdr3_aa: CASSTRESMVEAFF
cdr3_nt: TGTGCCAGCAGTACCCGAGAGTCGATGGTTGAAGCTTTCTTT

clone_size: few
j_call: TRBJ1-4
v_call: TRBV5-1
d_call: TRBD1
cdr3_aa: CASRATGGEEKLFF
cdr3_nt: TGCGCCAGCAGGGCTACAGGGGGCGAGGAAAAACTGTTTTTT

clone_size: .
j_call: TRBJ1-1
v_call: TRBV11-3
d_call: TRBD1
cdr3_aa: CASSLSTGKNTEAFF
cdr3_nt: TGTGCCAGCAGCCTTTCGACAGGGAAGAACACTGAAGCTTTCTTT

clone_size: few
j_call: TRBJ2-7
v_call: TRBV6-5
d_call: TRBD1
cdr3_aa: CASSYRSWTGNYEQYF
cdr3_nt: TGTGCCAGCAGTTACAGGTCCTGGACAGGGAACTACGAGCAGTACTTC

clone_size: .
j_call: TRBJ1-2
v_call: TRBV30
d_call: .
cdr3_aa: CAWSGDRDTGYTF
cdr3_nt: TGTGCCTGGAGTGGAGATAGAGATACTGGCTACACCTTC

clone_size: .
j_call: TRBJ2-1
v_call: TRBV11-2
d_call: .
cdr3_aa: CASSLEARGQFF
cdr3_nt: TGTGCCAGCAGCCTGGAGGCCCGTGGGCAGTTCTTC

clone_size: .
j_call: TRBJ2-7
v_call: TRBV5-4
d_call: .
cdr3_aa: CASSLDNAYVKQYF
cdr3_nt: TGTGCCAGCAGCCTGGACAACGCTTACGTGAAGCAGTACTTC

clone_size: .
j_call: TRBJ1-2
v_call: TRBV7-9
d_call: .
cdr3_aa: CASSLEGSWAGYTF
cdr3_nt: TGTGCCAGCAGCTTAGAGGGGTCGTGGGCTGGCTACACCTTC

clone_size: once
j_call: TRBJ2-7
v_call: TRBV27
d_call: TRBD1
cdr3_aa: CASSTRQGAGEQYF
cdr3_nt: TGTGCCAGCAGTACCCGACAGGGGGCCGGCGAGCAGTACTTC

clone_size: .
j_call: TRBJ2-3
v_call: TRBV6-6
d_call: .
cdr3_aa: CASSGKDTQYF
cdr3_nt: TGTGCCAGCTCGGGGAAAGATACGCAGTATTTT

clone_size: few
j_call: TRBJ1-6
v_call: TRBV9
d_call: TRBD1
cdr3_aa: CASSPDRSGSPLHF
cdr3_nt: TGTGCCAGCAGCCCGGACAGGTCCGGTTCACCCCTCCACTTT

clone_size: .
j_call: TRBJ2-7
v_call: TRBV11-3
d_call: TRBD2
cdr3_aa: CASSFRLAREQYF
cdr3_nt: TGTGCCAGCAGCTTTCGACTAGCGCGGGAGCAGTACTTC

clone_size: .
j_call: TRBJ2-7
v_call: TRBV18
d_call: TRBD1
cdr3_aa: CASSPQQGAEQYF
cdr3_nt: TGTGCCAGCTCACCACAACAGGGGGCCGAGCAGTACTTC

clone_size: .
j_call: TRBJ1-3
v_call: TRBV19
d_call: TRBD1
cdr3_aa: CASSGGQGRNTIYF
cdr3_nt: TGTGCCAGTAGTGGGGGACAGGGGAGAAACACCATATATTTT

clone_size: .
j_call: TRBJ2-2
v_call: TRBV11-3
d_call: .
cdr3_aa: CASSVPQGGLRAGELFF
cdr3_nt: TGTGCCAGCAGCGTCCCCCAGGGTGGATTAAGGGCCGGGGAGCTGTTTTTT

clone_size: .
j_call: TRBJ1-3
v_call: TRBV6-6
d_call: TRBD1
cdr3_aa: CASSPEWTGAYTGAGNTIYF
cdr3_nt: TGTGCCAGCAGTCCCGAGTGGACAGGGGCCTACACCGGCGCTGGAAACACCATATATTTT

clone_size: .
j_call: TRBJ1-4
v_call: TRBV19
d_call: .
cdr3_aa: CASNLQGHNEKLFF
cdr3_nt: TGTGCCAGTAATCTACAGGGCCACAATGAAAAACTGTTTTTT

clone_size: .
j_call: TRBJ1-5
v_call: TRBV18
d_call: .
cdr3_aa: CASSQGAGVDQPQHF
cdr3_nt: TGTGCCAGCTCCCAAGGGGCAGGGGTGGATCAGCCCCAGCATTTT

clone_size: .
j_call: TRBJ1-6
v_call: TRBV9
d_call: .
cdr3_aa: CASSVGAASPLHF
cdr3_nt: TGTGCCAGCAGCGTAGGGGCAGCTTCACCCCTCCACTTT

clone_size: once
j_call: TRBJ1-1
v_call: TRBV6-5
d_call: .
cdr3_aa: CASSYGTVLWSEAFF
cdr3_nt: TGTGCCAGCAGTTACGGTACGGTTTTGTGGTCTGAAGCTTTCTTT

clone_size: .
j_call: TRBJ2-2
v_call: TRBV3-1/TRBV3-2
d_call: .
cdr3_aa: CASSQDSGSGELFF
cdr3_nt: TGTGCCAGCAGCCAAGATTCTGGCAGCGGGGAGCTGTTTTTT

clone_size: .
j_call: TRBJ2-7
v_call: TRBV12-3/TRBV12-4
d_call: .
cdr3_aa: CASSPSKTYEQYF
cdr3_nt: TGTGCCAGCAGTCCATCGAAGACTTACGAGCAGTACTTC

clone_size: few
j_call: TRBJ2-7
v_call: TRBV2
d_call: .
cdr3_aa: CASSAGLPEQYF
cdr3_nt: TGTGCCAGCAGTGCCGGACTCCCCGAGCAGTACTTC

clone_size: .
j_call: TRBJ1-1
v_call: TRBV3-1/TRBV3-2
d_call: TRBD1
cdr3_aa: CASSHEDRAGTEAFF
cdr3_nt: TGTGCCAGCAGCCACGAGGACAGGGCCGGGACTGAAGCTTTCTTT

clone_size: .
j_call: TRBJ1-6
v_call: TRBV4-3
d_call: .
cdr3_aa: CASSQEVGVAPPLHF
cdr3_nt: TGCGCCAGCAGCCAAGAGGTAGGGGTGGCCCCACCCCTCCACTTT

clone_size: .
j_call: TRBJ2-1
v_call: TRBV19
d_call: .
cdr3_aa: CASSMVADSYNEQFF
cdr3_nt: TGTGCCAGTAGTATGGTAGCGGATTCCTACAATGAGCAGTTCTTC

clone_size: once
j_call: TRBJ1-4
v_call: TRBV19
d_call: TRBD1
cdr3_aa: CASSKVTGATNEKLFF
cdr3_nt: TGTGCCAGTAGTAAAGTCACAGGGGCAACTAATGAAAAACTGTTTTTT

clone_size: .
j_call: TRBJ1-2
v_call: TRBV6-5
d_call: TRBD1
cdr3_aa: CASSYARQGLSGYTF
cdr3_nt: TGTGCCAGCAGTTACGCGAGACAGGGTCTATCTGGCTACACCTTC

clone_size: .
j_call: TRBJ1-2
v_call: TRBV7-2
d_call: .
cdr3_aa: CASSLAQGSNYGYTF
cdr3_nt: TGTGCCAGCAGCTTAGCGCAGGGTTCGAACTATGGCTACACCTTC

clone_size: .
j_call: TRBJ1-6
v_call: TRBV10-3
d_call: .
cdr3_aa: CAIRQTGENSPLHF
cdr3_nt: TGTGCCATCAGGCAGACAGGAGAAAATTCACCCCTCCACTTT

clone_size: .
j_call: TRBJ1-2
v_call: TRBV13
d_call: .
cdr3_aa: CASSLGSHPNYGYTF
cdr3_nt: TGTGCCAGCAGCTTAGGCAGTCATCCTAACTATGGCTACACCTTC

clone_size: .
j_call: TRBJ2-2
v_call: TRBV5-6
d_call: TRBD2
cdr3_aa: CASSLTRLAGPNTGELFF
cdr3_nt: TGTGCCAGCAGCTTGACCAGACTAGCGGGGCCAAACACCGGGGAGCTGTTTTTT

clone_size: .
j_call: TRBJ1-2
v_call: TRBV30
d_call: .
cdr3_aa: CAWSVRGREGYTF
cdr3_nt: TGTGCCTGGAGTGTACGGGGAAGGGAAGGCTACACCTTC

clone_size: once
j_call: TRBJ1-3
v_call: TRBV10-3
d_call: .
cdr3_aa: CAISTRGSGNTIYF
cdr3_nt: TGTGCCATCAGTACAAGGGGCTCTGGAAACACCATATATTTT

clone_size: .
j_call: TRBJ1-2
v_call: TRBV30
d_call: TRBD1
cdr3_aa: CAWTLRTGDGYTF
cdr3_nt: TGTGCCTGGACCCTTCGGACAGGAGATGGCTACACCTTC

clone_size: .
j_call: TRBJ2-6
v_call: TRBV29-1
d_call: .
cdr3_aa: CSVFYSGANVLTF
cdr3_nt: TGCAGCGTCTTCTACTCTGGGGCCAACGTCCTGACTTTC

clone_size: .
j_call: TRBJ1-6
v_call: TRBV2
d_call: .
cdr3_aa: CASRLTEYNSPLHF
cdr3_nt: TGTGCCAGCAGACTGACAGAGTATAATTCACCCCTCCACTTT

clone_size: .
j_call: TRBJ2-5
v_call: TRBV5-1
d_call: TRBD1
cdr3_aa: CASSLIPGQGMETQYF
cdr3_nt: TGCGCCAGCAGCTTAATCCCGGGACAGGGAATGGAGACCCAGTACTTC